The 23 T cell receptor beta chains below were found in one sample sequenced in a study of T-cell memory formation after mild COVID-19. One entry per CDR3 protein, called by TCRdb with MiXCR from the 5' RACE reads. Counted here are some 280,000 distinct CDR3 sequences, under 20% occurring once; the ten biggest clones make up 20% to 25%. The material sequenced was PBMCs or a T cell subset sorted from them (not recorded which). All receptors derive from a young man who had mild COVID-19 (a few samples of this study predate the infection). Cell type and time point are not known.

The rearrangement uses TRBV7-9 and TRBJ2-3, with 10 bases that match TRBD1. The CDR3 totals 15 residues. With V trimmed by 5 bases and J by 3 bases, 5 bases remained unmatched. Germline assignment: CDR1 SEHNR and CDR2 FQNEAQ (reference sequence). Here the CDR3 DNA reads TGTGCCAGCAGCGCCTGGACAGGGGGTACAGATACGCAGTATTTT. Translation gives CASSAWTGGTDTQYF. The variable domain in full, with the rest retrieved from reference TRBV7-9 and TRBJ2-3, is DTGVSQNPRHKITKRGQNVTFRCDPISEHNRLYWYRQTLGQGPEFLTYFQNEAQLEKSRLLSDRFSAERPKGSFSTLEIQRTEQGDSAMYLCASSAWTGGTDTQYFGPGTRLTVL.

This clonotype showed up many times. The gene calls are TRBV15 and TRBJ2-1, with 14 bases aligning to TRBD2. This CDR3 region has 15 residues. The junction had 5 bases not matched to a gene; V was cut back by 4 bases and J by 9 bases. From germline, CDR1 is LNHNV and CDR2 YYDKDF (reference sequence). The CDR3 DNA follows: TGTGCCACCAGCATAGGGACTAGCGGGGGTCGTGAGCAGTTCTTC. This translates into CATSIGTSGGREQFF.

CDR3 amino acids: CASSLGSVTGNTIYF. In DNA form, the CDR3 reads TGCGCCAGCAGCTTGGGGAGCGTAACTGGAAACACCATATATTTT. V is TRBV5-1 and J is TRBJ1-3; no firm D call. Germline V lookup: CDR1 SGHRS, CDR2 YFSETQ. V was shortened by 0 bases and J by 2 bases, with 9 bases between the two germline ends. This CDR3 region has 15 residues.

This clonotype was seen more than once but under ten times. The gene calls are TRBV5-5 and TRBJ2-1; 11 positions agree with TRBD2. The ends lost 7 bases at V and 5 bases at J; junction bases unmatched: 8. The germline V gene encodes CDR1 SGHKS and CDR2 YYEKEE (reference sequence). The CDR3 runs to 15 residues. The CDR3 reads CASRTTSGVNNEQFF. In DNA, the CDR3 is TGTGCCAGCCGCACGACTAGCGGGGTTAACAATGAGCAGTTCTTC.

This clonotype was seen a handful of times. CDR3 DNA: TGCAGTGCTAGAGATAGGGCTAGCGCACCGTATTCCTACAATGAGCAGTTCTTC. Encoded protein: CSARDRASAPYSYNEQFF. The chain employs TRBV20-1 and TRBJ2-1; D may be TRBD2 (6 bases). This CDR3 contains 18 residues. Germline V lookup: CDR1 DFQATT, CDR2 SNEGSKA (reference sequence). V lost 0 bases and J lost 1, with 19 bases in between.

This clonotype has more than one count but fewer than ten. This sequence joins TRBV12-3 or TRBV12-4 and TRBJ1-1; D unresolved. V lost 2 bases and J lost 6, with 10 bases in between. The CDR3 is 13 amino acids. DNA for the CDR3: TGTGCCAGCAGTTTAAGAGGGTCTGCTGAAGCTTTCTTT. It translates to CASSLRGSAEAFF.

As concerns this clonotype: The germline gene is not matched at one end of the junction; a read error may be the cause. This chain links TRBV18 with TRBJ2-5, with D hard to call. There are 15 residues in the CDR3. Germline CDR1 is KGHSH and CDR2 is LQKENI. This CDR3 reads CASSPPGLTQETQYF. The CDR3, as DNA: TGTGCCAGCTCCCCACCCGGTTTGACACAAGAGACCCAGTACTTC.

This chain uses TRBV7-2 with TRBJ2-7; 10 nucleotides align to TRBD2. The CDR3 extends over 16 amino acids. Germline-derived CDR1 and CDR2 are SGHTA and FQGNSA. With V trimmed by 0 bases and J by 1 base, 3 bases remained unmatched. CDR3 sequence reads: CASSLASGRSSYEQYF. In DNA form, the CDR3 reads TGTGCCAGCAGCTTAGCTAGCGGGAGGAGTTCCTACGAGCAGTACTTC.

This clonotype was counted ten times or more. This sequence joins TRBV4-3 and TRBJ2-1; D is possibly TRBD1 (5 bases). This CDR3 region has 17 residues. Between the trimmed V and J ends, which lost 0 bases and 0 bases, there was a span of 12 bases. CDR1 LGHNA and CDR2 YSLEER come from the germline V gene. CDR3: CASSQERGSSSYNEQFF. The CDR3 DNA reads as TGCGCCAGCAGCCAAGAAAGGGGCTCTAGCTCCTACAATGAGCAGTTCTTC.

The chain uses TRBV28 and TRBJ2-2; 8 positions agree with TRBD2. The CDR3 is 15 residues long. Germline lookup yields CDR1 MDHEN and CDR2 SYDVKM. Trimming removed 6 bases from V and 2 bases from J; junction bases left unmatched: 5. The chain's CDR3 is CASRSSGVNTGELFF. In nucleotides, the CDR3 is TGTGCCAGCAGGAGTAGCGGGGTTAACACCGGGGAGCTGTTTTTT.

The CDR3 loop reads CATSRDRLSYEQYF. The CDR3 DNA follows: TGTGCCACCAGCAGAGATCGATTGTCCTACGAGCAGTACTTC. The genes are TRBV15 and TRBJ2-7; D ambiguous. This CDR3 spans 14 amino acids. Trimming removed 0 bases from V and 1 base from J, with 7 bases in between. Germline lookup yields CDR1 LNHNV and CDR2 YYDKDF (reference sequence).

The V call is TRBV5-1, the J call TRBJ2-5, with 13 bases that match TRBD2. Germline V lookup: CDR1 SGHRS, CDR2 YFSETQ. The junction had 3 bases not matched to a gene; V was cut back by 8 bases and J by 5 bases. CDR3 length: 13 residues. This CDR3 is CASQTSGGETQYF. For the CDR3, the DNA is TGCGCCAGTCAGACTAGCGGGGGGGAGACCCAGTACTTC. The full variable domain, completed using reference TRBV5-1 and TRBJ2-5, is KAGVTQTPRYLIKTRGQQVTLSCSPISGHRSVSWYQQTPGQGLQFLFEYFSETQRNKGNFPGRFSGRQFSNSRSEMNVSTLELGDSALYLCASQTSGGETQYFGPGTRLLVL.

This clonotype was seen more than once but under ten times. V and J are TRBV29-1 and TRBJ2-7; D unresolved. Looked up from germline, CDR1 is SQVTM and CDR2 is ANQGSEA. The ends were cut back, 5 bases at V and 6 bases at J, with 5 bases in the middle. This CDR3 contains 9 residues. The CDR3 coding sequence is TGCAGCGTTCGATTCGAGCAGTACGTC. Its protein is CSVRFEQYV.

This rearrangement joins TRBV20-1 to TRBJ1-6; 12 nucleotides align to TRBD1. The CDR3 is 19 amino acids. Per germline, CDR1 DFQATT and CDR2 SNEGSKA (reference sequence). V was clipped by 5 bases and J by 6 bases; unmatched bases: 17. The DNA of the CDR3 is TGCAGTGCTCGTTTCACCCGGGACAGGGGGCGCCTAAGTAATTCACCCCTCCACTTT. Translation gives CSARFTRDRGRLSNSPLHF.

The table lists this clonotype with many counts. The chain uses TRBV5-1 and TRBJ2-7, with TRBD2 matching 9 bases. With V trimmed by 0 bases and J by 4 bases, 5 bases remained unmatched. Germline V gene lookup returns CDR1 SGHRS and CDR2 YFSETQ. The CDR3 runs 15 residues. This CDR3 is CASSLAVAGEYEQYF. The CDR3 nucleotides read TGCGCCAGCAGCTTGGCCGTAGCGGGGGAGTACGAGCAGTACTTC. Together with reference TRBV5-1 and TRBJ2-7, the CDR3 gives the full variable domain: KAGVTQTPRYLIKTRGQQVTLSCSPISGHRSVSWYQQTPGQGLQFLFEYFSETQRNKGNFPGRFSGRQFSNSRSEMNVSTLELGDSALYLCASSLAVAGEYEQYFGPGTRLTVT.

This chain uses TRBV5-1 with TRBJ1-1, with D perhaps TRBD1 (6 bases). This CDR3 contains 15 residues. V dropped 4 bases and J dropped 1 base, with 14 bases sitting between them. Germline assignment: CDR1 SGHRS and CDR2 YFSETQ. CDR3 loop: CASSEAPRGNTEAFF. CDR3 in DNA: TGCGCCAGCAGCGAGGCCCCCAGGGGGAACACTGAAGCTTTCTTT.

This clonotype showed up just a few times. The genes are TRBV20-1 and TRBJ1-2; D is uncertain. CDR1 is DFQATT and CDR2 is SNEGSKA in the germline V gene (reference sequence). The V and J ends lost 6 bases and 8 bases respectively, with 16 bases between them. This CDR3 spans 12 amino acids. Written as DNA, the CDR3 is TGCAGTGCCCCCGATGCGGGTGGGGGCTACACCTTC. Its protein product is CSAPDAGGGYTF.

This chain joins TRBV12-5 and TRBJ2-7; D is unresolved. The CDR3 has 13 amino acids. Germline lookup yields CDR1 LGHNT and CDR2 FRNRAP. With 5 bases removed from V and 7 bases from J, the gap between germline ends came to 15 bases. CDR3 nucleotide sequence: TGTGCTAGTGGTCCGAATGCCCGAACGGAGCAGTACTTC. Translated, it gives CASGPNARTEQYF.

DNA of the CDR3: TGTGCCAGCAGCTACCGTCGGGGGAACACTGGAAACACCATATATTTT. Its translation is CASSYRRGNTGNTIYF. The V and J genes are TRBV7-9 and TRBJ1-3, with a tentative D call TRBD1 (5 bases). This CDR3 has 16 amino acids. V was pared by 4 bases and J by 2 bases, with 15 bases between. Germline V CDR1 and CDR2: SEHNR, FQNEAQ (reference sequence).

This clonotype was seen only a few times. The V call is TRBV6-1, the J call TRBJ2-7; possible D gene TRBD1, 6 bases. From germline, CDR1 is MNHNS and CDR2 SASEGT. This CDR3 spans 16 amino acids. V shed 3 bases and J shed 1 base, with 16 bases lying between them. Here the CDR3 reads CASSDVGGYGSYEQYF. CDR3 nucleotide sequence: TGTGCCAGCAGTGATGTTGGGGGCTACGGGTCCTACGAGCAGTACTTC.

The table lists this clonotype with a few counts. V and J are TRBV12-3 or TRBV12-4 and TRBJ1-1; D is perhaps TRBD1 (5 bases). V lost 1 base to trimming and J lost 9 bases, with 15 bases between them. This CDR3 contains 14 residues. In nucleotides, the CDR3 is TGTGCCAGCAGTTTAGAGGAGTTGGGGGTTAAAGCTTTCTTT. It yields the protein CASSLEELGVKAFF.

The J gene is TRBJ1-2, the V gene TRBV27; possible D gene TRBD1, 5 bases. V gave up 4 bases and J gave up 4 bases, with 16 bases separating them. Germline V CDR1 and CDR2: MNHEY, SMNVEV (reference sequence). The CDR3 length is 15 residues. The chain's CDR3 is CASSSLQAQGYGYTF. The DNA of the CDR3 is TGTGCCAGCAGTTCACTACAGGCCCAGGGCTATGGCTACACCTTC.

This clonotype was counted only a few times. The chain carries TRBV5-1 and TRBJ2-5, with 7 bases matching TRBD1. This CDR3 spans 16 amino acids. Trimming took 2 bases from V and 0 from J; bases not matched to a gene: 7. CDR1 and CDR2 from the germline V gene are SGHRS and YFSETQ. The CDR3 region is CASSFGQDYDQETQYF. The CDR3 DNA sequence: TGCGCCAGCAGCTTCGGACAGGATTATGACCAAGAGACCCAGTACTTC.